This is a list of T cell receptor beta chains from one sample in a study of CD8+CD57+ T cells in acquired aplastic anemia. TCRdb called the reads again in MiXCR, with one record for every CDR3 protein. Among around 250,000 distinct CDR3 sequences listed, roughly half were seen once. The specimen was sorted CD4+, CD8+, or CD8+CD57+ T cells (not recorded which) from PBMCs. Source of these receptors: a human donor with severe aplastic anemia or a healthy control (not recorded which). Both conserved end residues are part of each CDR3. Each record gives: D gene, V gene, clone size, J gene, CDR3 protein, CDR3 DNA. The D gene is left open where the match is weak. Clone size is not always given. Where it is, it says once, few, many or a class for expanded clones.

d_call: NA
v_call: TRBV9
clone_size: NA
j_call: TRBJ2-7
cdr3_aa: CASGLSSAEQYF
cdr3_nt: TGTGCCAGCGGCCTCTCTAGCGCCGAGCAGTACTTC

d_call: TRBD1
v_call: TRBV19
clone_size: few
j_call: TRBJ2-7
cdr3_aa: CASSGRQGWYEQYF
cdr3_nt: TGTGCCAGTAGTGGTCGACAGGGGTGGTACGAGCAGTACTTC

d_call: NA
v_call: TRBV20-1
clone_size: NA
j_call: TRBJ2-6
cdr3_aa: CSARDDSSGANVLTF
cdr3_nt: TGCAGTGCTAGAGATGATAGCTCTGGGGCCAACGTCCTGACTTTC

d_call: NA
v_call: TRBV30
clone_size: many
j_call: TRBJ2-2
cdr3_aa: CAWRWGASAGELFF
cdr3_nt: TGTGCCTGGAGGTGGGGGGCGAGCGCCGGGGAGCTGTTTTTT

d_call: NA
v_call: TRBV5-4
clone_size: few
j_call: TRBJ1-3
cdr3_aa: CASSLSPGPQNTIYF
cdr3_nt: TGTGCCAGCAGCTTGTCCCCCGGACCGCAAAACACCATATATTTT

d_call: NA
v_call: TRBV11-2
clone_size: many
j_call: TRBJ2-1
cdr3_aa: CASSLLYEDYLYNEQFF
cdr3_nt: TGTGCCAGCAGCTTACTTTATGAGGACTATCTATACAATGAGCAGTTCTTC

d_call: NA
v_call: TRBV12-3/TRBV12-4
clone_size: NA
j_call: TRBJ1-2
cdr3_aa: CASTEGTGHYGYTF
cdr3_nt: TGTGCCAGCACCGAAGGGACGGGCCACTATGGCTACACCTTC

d_call: NA
v_call: TRBV19
clone_size: NA
j_call: TRBJ1-2
cdr3_aa: CASSRQPPSSYTF
cdr3_nt: TGTGCCAGTAGCAGACAACCGCCCTCGAGCTACACCTTC

d_call: NA
v_call: TRBV3-2
clone_size: NA
j_call: TRBJ1-4
cdr3_aa: CASSQEGGGEPTNEKLFF
cdr3_nt: TGTGCCAGCAGCCAAGAGGGCGGGGGGGAACCAACTAATGAAAAACTGTTTTTT

d_call: NA
v_call: TRBV30
clone_size: NA
j_call: TRBJ2-2
cdr3_aa: CACDRANTGELFF
cdr3_nt: TGTGCCTGCGATAGAGCGAACACCGGGGAGCTGTTTTTT

d_call: NA
v_call: TRBV9
clone_size: NA
j_call: TRBJ2-1
cdr3_aa: CASSVDWENEQFF
cdr3_nt: TGTGCCAGCAGCGTAGACTGGGAAAATGAGCAGTTCTTC

d_call: NA
v_call: TRBV10-1
clone_size: NA
j_call: TRBJ1-1
cdr3_aa: CASRFGPGATEAFF
cdr3_nt: NA

d_call: TRBD1
v_call: TRBV20-1
clone_size: few
j_call: TRBJ2-1
cdr3_aa: CSARNRGNEQFF
cdr3_nt: TGCAGTGCTAGAAACAGGGGCAATGAGCAGTTCTTC

d_call: TRBD1
v_call: TRBV19
clone_size: NA
j_call: TRBJ2-4
cdr3_aa: CASSIELTGIQNIQYF
cdr3_nt: TGTGCCAGTAGTATAGAACTGACAGGGATCCAAAACATTCAGTACTTC

d_call: NA
v_call: TRBV20-1
clone_size: many
j_call: TRBJ2-1
cdr3_aa: CSAPPEGVGLRNEQFF
cdr3_nt: TGCAGTGCTCCCCCCGAGGGGGTGGGTTTGAGGAATGAGCAGTTCTTC

d_call: TRBD2
v_call: TRBV7-3
clone_size: NA
j_call: TRBJ2-3
cdr3_aa: CASSLGGRETDTQYF
cdr3_nt: TGTGCCAGCAGCTTGGGCGGGCGGGAGACAGATACGCAGTATTTT

d_call: NA
v_call: TRBV2
clone_size: once
j_call: TRBJ1-4
cdr3_aa: CASRRGESEKLFF
cdr3_nt: TGTGCCAGCCGCAGGGGAGAAAGCGAAAAACTGTTTTTT

d_call: TRBD2
v_call: TRBV7-2
clone_size: once
j_call: TRBJ2-5
cdr3_aa: CASRSLAGEETQYF
cdr3_nt: TGTGCCAGCAGGTCACTAGCGGGGGAAGAGACCCAGTACTTC

d_call: NA
v_call: TRBV18
clone_size: NA
j_call: TRBJ2-2
cdr3_aa: CASSPTGTRTNTGELFF
cdr3_nt: TGTGCCAGCTCTCCAACCGGGACGAGGACGAACACCGGGGAGCTGTTTTTT

d_call: TRBD2
v_call: TRBV9
clone_size: NA
j_call: TRBJ2-6
cdr3_aa: CASSYISGGSGGANVLTF
cdr3_nt: TGTGCCAGCAGTTACATATCGGGGGGGTCCGGTGGGGCCAACGTCCTGACTTTC

d_call: NA
v_call: TRBV7-9
clone_size: NA
j_call: TRBJ2-5
cdr3_aa: CASSQSQVAETQYF
cdr3_nt: TGTGCCAGCAGCCAAAGTCAGGTGGCGGAGACCCAGTACTTC

d_call: TRBD2
v_call: TRBV9
clone_size: NA
j_call: TRBJ2-7
cdr3_aa: CASSQEGLAGAYEQYF
cdr3_nt: TGTGCCAGCAGCCAGGAGGGCCTAGCGGGGGCCTACGAGCAGTACTTC

d_call: NA
v_call: TRBV15
clone_size: once
j_call: TRBJ2-5
cdr3_aa: CATSRGSYQETQYF
cdr3_nt: TGTGCCACCAGCAGAGGTTCATACCAAGAGACCCAGTACTTC

d_call: NA
v_call: TRBV7-2
clone_size: NA
j_call: TRBJ2-7
cdr3_aa: CASNSFYEQYF
cdr3_nt: TGTGCCAGCAATTCGTTCTACGAGCAGTACTTC

d_call: NA
v_call: TRBV28
clone_size: many
j_call: TRBJ1-2
cdr3_aa: CASTSSLVHGYTF
cdr3_nt: TGTGCCAGCACCAGCAGTCTGGTGCATGGCTACACCTTC

d_call: NA
v_call: TRBV9
clone_size: NA
j_call: TRBJ1-1
cdr3_aa: CASSPQEPEAFF
cdr3_nt: TGTGCCAGCAGCCCCCAGGAGCCTGAAGCTTTCTTT

d_call: TRBD1
v_call: TRBV20-1
clone_size: once
j_call: TRBJ1-5
cdr3_aa: CSARGGGQARNQPQHF
cdr3_nt: TGCAGTGCTAGAGGGGGAGGACAGGCGCGCAATCAGCCCCAGCATTTT

d_call: NA
v_call: TRBV7-8
clone_size: NA
j_call: TRBJ1-1
cdr3_aa: CASSLEAGGLNTEAFF
cdr3_nt: TGTGCCAGCAGCTTAGAGGCGGGCGGACTTAACACTGAAGCTTTCTTT

d_call: TRBD2
v_call: TRBV7-9
clone_size: NA
j_call: TRBJ2-3
cdr3_aa: CASSFSSGGLDTQYF
cdr3_nt: TGTGCCAGCAGCTTTTCTAGCGGGGGGTTGGATACGCAGTATTTT

d_call: TRBD1
v_call: TRBV2
clone_size: many
j_call: TRBJ2-5
cdr3_aa: CASRARQGQYSETQYF
cdr3_nt: TGTGCCAGCAGGGCGAGACAGGGACAGTATTCGGAGACCCAGTACTTC

d_call: TRBD1
v_call: TRBV11-2
clone_size: NA
j_call: TRBJ1-5
cdr3_aa: CASSFAPGQSNQPQHF
cdr3_nt: TGTGCCAGCAGCTTTGCCCCGGGACAGAGCAATCAGCCCCAGCATTTT

d_call: NA
v_call: TRBV20-1
clone_size: few
j_call: TRBJ2-2
cdr3_aa: CSARAGELFF
cdr3_nt: TGCAGTGCTAGGGCCGGAGAGCTGTTTTTT

d_call: NA
v_call: TRBV20-1
clone_size: once
j_call: TRBJ2-3
cdr3_aa: CSAPGARTDTQYF
cdr3_nt: TGCAGTGCCCCCGGGGCGCGGACAGATACGCAGTATTTT

d_call: TRBD2
v_call: TRBV20-1
clone_size: NA
j_call: TRBJ2-5
cdr3_aa: CSAKLAGPQETQYF
cdr3_nt: TGCAGTGCTAAACTAGCGGGGCCGCAAGAGACCCAGTACTTC

d_call: TRBD2
v_call: TRBV7-6
clone_size: many
j_call: TRBJ2-7
cdr3_aa: CASSRGTSTYEQYF
cdr3_nt: TGTGCCAGCAGCCGGGGGACTAGTACCTACGAGCAGTACTTC

d_call: TRBD1
v_call: TRBV10-3
clone_size: NA
j_call: TRBJ2-3
cdr3_aa: CAIRTGTAYTDTQYF
cdr3_nt: TGTGCCATCAGGACAGGGACAGCCTACACAGATACGCAGTATTTT

d_call: NA
v_call: TRBV29-1
clone_size: NA
j_call: TRBJ2-5
cdr3_aa: CSVSWTETQYF
cdr3_nt: TGCAGCGTCTCTTGGACGGAGACCCAGTACTTC

d_call: NA
v_call: TRBV7-9
clone_size: NA
j_call: TRBJ2-7
cdr3_aa: CASSLQVGLDEQYF
cdr3_nt: TGTGCCAGCAGCTTACAGGTCGGGCTCGACGAGCAGTACTTC

d_call: NA
v_call: TRBV7-2
clone_size: once
j_call: TRBJ1-2
cdr3_aa: CASRLGPEGYTF
cdr3_nt: TGTGCCAGCAGATTGGGACCAGAGGGCTACACCTTC

d_call: NA
v_call: TRBV6-5
clone_size: NA
j_call: TRBJ1-1
cdr3_aa: CASSTGWGNTEAFF
cdr3_nt: TGTGCCAGCAGTACCGGGTGGGGGAACACTGAAGCTTTCTTT

d_call: NA
v_call: TRBV20-1
clone_size: once
j_call: TRBJ2-2
cdr3_aa: CSARERGQNTGELFF
cdr3_nt: TGCAGTGCTAGGGAAAGGGGACAAAACACCGGGGAGCTGTTTTTT

d_call: TRBD1
v_call: TRBV7-3
clone_size: many
j_call: TRBJ1-1
cdr3_aa: CASSLKPGQSTEAFF
cdr3_nt: TGTGCCAGCAGTCTCAAGCCGGGACAGAGCACTGAAGCTTTCTTT

d_call: NA
v_call: TRBV3-1
clone_size: many
j_call: TRBJ1-2
cdr3_aa: CASSQDSWAQRGDWGYTF
cdr3_nt: TGTGCCAGCAGCCAAGATAGTTGGGCCCAAAGGGGAGATTGGGGCTACACCTTC

d_call: NA
v_call: TRBV18
clone_size: many
j_call: TRBJ2-5
cdr3_aa: CASSTNVQETQYF
cdr3_nt: TGTGCCAGCTCCACCAACGTCCAAGAGACCCAGTACTTC

d_call: NA
v_call: TRBV28
clone_size: many
j_call: TRBJ1-5
cdr3_aa: CASSLPGDQPQHF
cdr3_nt: TGTGCCAGCAGTTTACCCGGGGATCAGCCCCAGCATTTT

d_call: NA
v_call: TRBV20-1
clone_size: NA
j_call: TRBJ1-2
cdr3_aa: CSATAQSIGYTF
cdr3_nt: TGCAGTGCTACAGCGCAGTCTATAGGCTACACCTTC

d_call: NA
v_call: TRBV2
clone_size: NA
j_call: TRBJ1-5
cdr3_aa: CASSEAGTIADQPQHF
cdr3_nt: TGTGCCAGCAGTGAAGCTGGGACTATAGCCGATCAGCCCCAGCATTTT

d_call: NA
v_call: TRBV20-1
clone_size: NA
j_call: TRBJ2-1
cdr3_aa: CSAETSVFNEQFF
cdr3_nt: TGCAGTGCTGAGACTAGTGTGTTTAATGAGCAGTTCTTC

d_call: NA
v_call: TRBV5-8
clone_size: many
j_call: TRBJ2-1
cdr3_aa: CASIEFVYNEQFF
cdr3_nt: TGTGCCAGCATCGAGTTCGTCTACAATGAGCAGTTCTTC

d_call: NA
v_call: TRBV19
clone_size: NA
j_call: TRBJ2-7
cdr3_aa: CASSIVGSGSYEQYF
cdr3_nt: TGTGCCAGTAGTATAGTTGGTAGCGGCTCCTACGAGCAGTACTTC

d_call: NA
v_call: TRBV20-1
clone_size: NA
j_call: TRBJ2-1
cdr3_aa: CSASSLDPSADEQFF
cdr3_nt: TGCAGTGCCAGCAGCCTCGATCCTAGCGCAGATGAGCAGTTCTTC

d_call: NA
v_call: TRBV2
clone_size: NA
j_call: TRBJ1-2
cdr3_aa: CASYQTYFGYTF
cdr3_nt: TGTGCCAGTTATCAGACGTACTTCGGCTACACCTTC

d_call: TRBD1
v_call: TRBV15
clone_size: NA
j_call: TRBJ2-7
cdr3_aa: CATSRQGSYEQYF
cdr3_nt: TGTGCCACCAGTCGACAGGGTTCCTACGAGCAGTACTTC

d_call: TRBD1
v_call: TRBV11-1
clone_size: NA
j_call: TRBJ1-6
cdr3_aa: CASSLVSGGGGINSPLHF
cdr3_nt: TGTGCCAGCAGCTTAGTATCCGGTGGAGGGGGCATCAATTCACCCCTCCACTTT